These T cell receptor beta chains were read from a single sample in a study of PD-1 blockade in classical Hodgkin lymphoma. Using immunoSEQ multiplex PCR, the repertoire was profiled, and TCRdb retains in-frame clones only, with some absent. Here the sample spans about 21,000 clones, more than 75% being singletons. The sample consisted of CD8+ T cells from blood. The receptor source for this set is a human donor with classical Hodgkin lymphoma. Both conserved end residues are part of each CDR3. A D gene is named only where the DNA matches it firmly. Size values are once, few and many counts, or a class for expanded clones, and some rows have none.

j_call	d_call	clone_size	v_call	cdr3_length	cdr3_aa	cdr3_nt
TRBJ2-3	TRBD2	-	TRBV6-5	16	CASSYGTSGGTDTQYF	TGTGCCAGCAGTTACGGGACTAGCGGGGGGACAGATACGCAGTATTTT
TRBJ2-2	TRBD1	-	TRBV6-5	14	CASRDRENTGELFF	TGTGCCAGCAGGGACAGGGAGAACACCGGGGAGCTGTTTTTT
TRBJ2-7	TRBD1	-	TRBV25-1	17	CASLGQHKTERIYEQYF	TGTGCCAGTCTGGGACAGCATAAGACGGAGAGGATCTACGAGCAGTACTTC
TRBJ2-7	TRBD1	-	TRBV4-1	15	CASSQATGTYYEQYF	TGCGCCAGCAGCCAAGCGACAGGGACCTACTACGAGCAGTACTTC
TRBJ2-7	-	-	TRBV27	17	CASSLSPEGRMGYEQYF	TGTGCCAGCAGCTTATCCCCCGAGGGGCGAATGGGCTACGAGCAGTACTTC
TRBJ2-7	TRBD1	-	TRBV5-1	15	CASSLDRGFSYEQYF	TGCGCCAGCAGCTTGGACAGGGGGTTCTCCTACGAGCAGTACTTC
TRBJ2-7	-	-	TRBV21-1	16	CASSKEETGGRAKGYF	TGTGCCAGCAGCAAAGAAGAAACAGGGGGAAGGGCCAAGGGGTACTTC
TRBJ2-7	-	-	TRBV7-6	13	CASSLYRANEQYF	TGTGCCAGCAGCTTGTACAGGGCTAACGAGCAGTACTTC
TRBJ1-4	-	-	TRBV9	17	CASSEWGDKGFSEKLFF	TGTGCCAGCAGCGAATGGGGCGACAAGGGTTTCAGTGAAAAACTGTTTTTT
TRBJ1-5	-	once	TRBV28	15	CASSLRLVRSQPQHF	TGTGCCAGCAGTTTGAGGTTGGTCAGATCACAGCCCCAGCATTTT
TRBJ1-2	-	-	TRBV6-1	15	CASCPKVVTNYGYTF	TGTGCCAGCTGTCCCAAAGTTGTAACTAACTATGGCTACACCTTC
TRBJ1-1	-	-	TRBV7-9	12	CASSEVSTEAFF	TGTGCCAGCAGTGAGGTGAGCACTGAAGCTTTCTTT
TRBJ2-1	-	-	TRBV19	14	CASSFGTYNNEQFF	TGTGCCAGTAGTTTCGGGACCTATAACAATGAGCAGTTCTTC
TRBJ2-4	TRBD2	-	TRBV4-1	15	CASSLSSGGADIQYF	TGCGCCAGCAGCCTTTCCTCCGGGGGGGCGGACATTCAGTACTTC
TRBJ1-2	-	once	TRBV6-1	14	CASSVKGLDYGYTF	TGTGCCAGCAGTGTCAAGGGTCTCGACTATGGCTACACCTTC
TRBJ2-7	TRBD1	-	TRBV11-2	15	CASSLPTGDVHEQYF	TGTGCCAGCAGCTTACCCACAGGGGACGTCCACGAGCAGTACTTC
TRBJ1-2	-	-	TRBV7-9	14	CASSLIRGWRGYTF	TGTGCCAGCAGCTTGATCAGGGGCTGGCGAGGCTACACCTTC
TRBJ1-4	-	-	TRBV7-9	14	CASSLSSPGEKLFF	TGTGCCAGCAGCTTATCCAGTCCAGGAGAAAAACTGTTTTTT
TRBJ2-7	-	once	TRBV19	14	CASSWDTFSYEQYF	TGTGCCAGTAGTTGGGACACCTTCTCCTACGAGCAGTACTTC
TRBJ2-1	-	-	TRBV11-3	15	CASSLVGAGMDEQFF	TGTGCCAGCAGCTTAGTGGGGGCAGGGATGGATGAGCAGTTCTTC
TRBJ2-7	TRBD2	-	TRBV10-3	14	CAISAAGSSYEQYF	TGTGCCATCAGCGCAGCGGGAAGCTCCTACGAGCAGTACTTC
TRBJ1-2	-	-	TRBV6-5	13	CASINFGGNGYTF	TGTGCCAGCATAAACTTTGGGGGAAATGGCTACACCTTC
TRBJ2-1	TRBD2	-	TRBV27	15	CASSSSGRRSNEQFF	TGTGCCAGCAGCTCGAGCGGGAGACGAAGCAATGAGCAGTTCTTC
TRBJ2-2	-	-	TRBV20-1	11	CSAREGGELFF	TGCAGTGCTAGAGAAGGGGGGGAGCTGTTTTTT
TRBJ2-1	TRBD1	-	TRBV7-9	15	CASARDRGGWNEQFF	TGTGCCAGCGCACGGGACAGGGGCGGATGGAATGAGCAGTTCTTC
TRBJ1-5	-	-	TRBV5-1	14	CASSGWTGNQPQHF	TGTGCCAGCAGCGGATGGACGGGGAATCAGCCCCAGCATTTT
TRBJ1-2	-	few	TRBV7-9	14	CASSALGAVYGYTF	TGTGCCAGCAGCGCTCTCGGGGCAGTCTATGGCTACACCTTC
TRBJ2-7	-	-	TRBV14	14	CASSHSKRGNEQYF	TGTGCCAGCAGCCATTCGAAGAGGGGGAACGAGCAGTACTTC
TRBJ2-7	-	-	TRBV7-9	14	CTSSTPGQVYEQYF	TGTACCAGCAGCACACCGGGACAAGTATACGAGCAGTACTTC
TRBJ2-7	TRBD2	-	TRBV14	15	CASSLERGGNYEQYF	TGTGCCAGCAGCCTCGAACGGGGGGGAAACTACGAGCAGTACTTC
TRBJ1-1	TRBD1	-	TRBV5-6	14	CASSLGQGAGGAFF	TGTGCCAGCAGCTTGGGACAGGGGGCCGGGGGGGCTTTCTTT
TRBJ1-1	-	-	TRBV4-1	14	CASSHVAPNTEAFF	TGCGCCAGCAGCCACGTAGCCCCGAACACTGAAGCTTTCTTT
TRBJ2-4	TRBD2	-	TRBV7-9	15	CASSAAGRYKNIQYF	TGTGCCAGCAGCGCAGCGGGACGGTACAAAAACATTCAGTACTTC
TRBJ2-1	TRBD2	-	TRBV27	17	CASSPSGTSGSMDEQFF	TGTGCCAGCAGCCCCTCAGGGACTAGCGGGAGCATGGATGAGCAGTTCTTC
TRBJ2-1	TRBD2	once	TRBV6-6	14	CASSWGREGYEQFF	TGTGCCAGCAGTTGGGGGCGGGAGGGCTATGAGCAGTTCTTC
TRBJ2-7	-	-	TRBV5-8	13	CASSSQGSYEQYF	TGTGCCAGCAGCTCTCAGGGGTCCTACGAGCAGTACTTC
TRBJ1-4	TRBD1	-	TRBV13	15	CASSPWTGSQEKLFF	TGTGCCAGCAGCCCCTGGACAGGGTCTCAGGAAAAACTGTTTTTT
TRBJ2-7	-	once	TRBV28	12	CASSRRYYEQYF	TGTGCCAGCAGTCGGAGATACTACGAGCAGTACTTC
TRBJ2-5	-	-	TRBV6-5	14	CASSYSGGGETQYF	TGTGCCAGCAGTTACTCGGGGGGTGGGGAGACCCAGTACTTC
TRBJ2-1	TRBD1	-	TRBV7-9	16	CASSSQRDSPSYEQFF	TGTGCCAGCAGCTCCCAAAGGGACAGCCCCTCTTATGAGCAGTTCTTC
TRBJ2-7	-	few	TRBV27	11	CASDSSYEQYF	TGTGCCAGCGACAGCTCCTACGAGCAGTACTTC
TRBJ2-5	-	-	TRBV7-2	11	CASSFLQTQYF	TGTGCCAGCAGCTTTCTTCAGACCCAGTACTTC
TRBJ1-2	-	-	TRBV11-2	16	CASSVGNRVANYGYTF	TGTGCCAGCAGCGTAGGGAACAGGGTAGCTAACTATGGCTACACCTTC
TRBJ1-2	TRBD1	few	TRBV5-1	14	CASSSSGGGYGYTF	TGCGCCAGCAGCTCTTCAGGGGGTGGGTACGGCTACACCTTC
TRBJ2-7	-	-	TRBV7-9	15	CASSFISQGPSEQYF	TGTGCCAGCAGCTTTATCTCCCAGGGCCCCAGCGAGCAGTACTTC
TRBJ1-6	-	-	TRBV28	11	CASSWDSPLHF	TGTGCCAGCAGTTGGGATTCACCCCTCCACTTT
TRBJ2-2	TRBD2	-	TRBV9	18	CASSVEGSSGPNTGELFF	TGTGCCAGCAGCGTAGAAGGTTCTAGCGGCCCTAACACCGGGGAGCTGTTTTTT
TRBJ1-4	TRBD1	-	TRBV15	17	CATSRDRGASSNEKLFF	TGTGCCACCAGCCGGGACAGGGGAGCATCATCTAATGAAAAACTGTTTTTT
TRBJ2-3	-	-	TRBV4-3	15	CASSQDSTLGDTQYF	TGCGCCAGCAGCCAAGATAGCACCTTAGGAGATACGCAGTATTTT
TRBJ2-7	-	-	TRBV6-6	9	CASGREQYF	TGTGCCAGCGGGAGAGAGCAGTACTTC
TRBJ1-1	-	-	TRBV12-5	12	CASGFGGGEAFF	TGTGCTAGTGGTTTCGGGGGGGGTGAAGCTTTCTTT
TRBJ2-5	TRBD2	-	TRBV4-1	16	CASSQDQAGGQETQYF	TGCGCCAGCAGCCAAGATCAGGCGGGGGGCCAAGAGACCCAGTACTTC
TRBJ1-2	TRBD1	-	TRBV6-5	14	CASTTRDRDYGYTF	TGTGCCAGCACCACGAGGGACAGGGACTATGGCTACACCTTC
TRBJ1-1	-	-	TRBV7-2	15	CASSLVMGSNTEAFF	TGTGCCAGCAGCTTAGTTATGGGGTCAAACACTGAAGCTTTCTTT
TRBJ2-2	TRBD1	-	TRBV5-8	14	CASSWTGSTGELFF	TGTGCCAGCAGTTGGACAGGGAGTACCGGGGAGCTGTTTTTT
TRBJ1-1	TRBD1	-	TRBV5-1	16	CASRLGQGKGGTEAFF	TGCGCCAGCAGACTAGGACAGGGGAAGGGCGGCACTGAAGCTTTCTTT